The 29 T cell receptor beta chains presented below share a single source sample, sequenced in a study of blood T cell repertoires in COVID-19. The table came from immunoSEQ multiplex PCR; TCRdb's copy has only in-frame clones and leaves some out. The data show about 110,000 clones, with 82% seen just once and about 15% held by the top ten. The sample consisted of peripheral blood. These receptors were collected from a woman aged 60-70 years with acute or convalescent COVID-19.

The gene calls are TRBV20-1 and TRBJ2-1; the D is unclear. Trimming left V 5 bases short and J 5 bases short, with 7 bases between. This CDR3 comprises 11 residues. CDR1 is DFQATT, CDR2 SNEGSKA, per germline (reference sequence). The CDR3 protein is CSAHYNNEQFF. CDR3 nucleotide sequence: TGCAGTGCTCACTACAACAATGAGCAGTTCTTC.

The chain links TRBV7-6 to TRBJ1-1, with D unclear. The CDR3 consists of 13 residues. The ends were cut back, 3 bases at V and 5 bases at J, with 10 bases in the middle. Germline V gives CDR1 SGHVS, CDR2 FNYEAQ. For the CDR3, the DNA is TGTGCCAGCAGCTTGGCGGCTCAAACTGAAGCTTTCTTT. Its translation is CASSLAAQTEAFF.

The table lists this clone with a few counts. V gene TRBV10-3 combines with J gene TRBJ1-2; the D is unclear. Germline V gene data show CDR1 as ENHRY and CDR2 as SYGVKD. Trimming left V 11 bases short and J 4 bases short, with 11 bases between. This CDR3 region has 11 residues. The DNA for the CDR3 is TGTGCCGTCTCGTCGAGCTATGGCTACACCTTC. It translates to CAVSSSYGYTF.

This rearrangement joins TRBV19 to TRBJ2-6, with D possibly being TRBD1 (6 bases). V lost 0 bases and J lost 2, with 8 bases in between. Germline V CDR1 and CDR2: LNHDA, SQIVND (reference sequence). The CDR3 spans 16 residues. The CDR3 is CASSIDNRAGANVLTF. CDR3 DNA: TGTGCCAGTAGTATAGATAACAGGGCTGGGGCCAACGTCCTGACTTTC.

The V call is TRBV5-5, the J call TRBJ1-6, with D tentatively TRBD1 (5 bases). CDR1 is SGHKS, CDR2 YYEKEE, per germline (reference sequence). This CDR3 comprises 14 residues. V lost 5 bases and J lost 8, with 14 bases in between. DNA of the CDR3: TGTGCCAGCAGACCGGCGGGACGGGATTCACCCCTCCACTTT. The encoded protein is CASRPAGRDSPLHF.

This clone was seen once. V and J are TRBV29-1 and TRBJ1-2; TRBD1 aligns across 8 bases. CDR1 is SQVTM, CDR2 ANQGSEA, per germline. CDR3 length equals 15 residues. V dropped 4 bases and J dropped 0; count of bases not matched to a gene: 7. The CDR3: CSVAGGGFANYGYTF. CDR3 sequence (DNA): TGCAGCGTTGCAGGGGGCGGGTTCGCTAACTATGGCTACACCTTC.

This clone was seen once. This chain uses TRBV27 with TRBJ1-2; 8 bases match TRBD1. Germline loops: CDR1 MNHEY, CDR2 SMNVEV (reference sequence). Trimming took 5 bases from V and 2 from J; bases not matched to a gene: 7. The CDR3 is 15 amino acids. In DNA, the CDR3 is TGTGCCAGCAGTGCTAGCGACAGGGGAAACTATGGCTACACCTTC. Translation: CASSASDRGNYGYTF.

The J gene is TRBJ2-2, the V gene TRBV6-2 or TRBV6-3, with D possibly matching TRBD2 (6 bases). The V and J ends lost 4 bases and 6 bases respectively, with 15 bases between them. Germline CDR1 reads MNHEY; CDR2 reads SVGEGT. The CDR3 loop spans 15 amino acids. CDR3 nucleotide sequence: TGTGCCAGCAGTTCTCAGCGACTAGTCTCCGGGGAGCTGTTTTTT. It translates to CASSSQRLVSGELFF.

The V gene is TRBV4-2, the J gene TRBJ2-7, with TRBD1 identical over 12 bases. The V gene's germline CDR1 is LGHNA and CDR2 YNFKEQ. The CDR3 has 15 amino acids. V gave up 2 bases and J gave up 5 bases; unmatched junction bases: 4. In nucleotides, the CDR3 is TGTGCCAGCAGCCAACCGGGACAGGGGGCCCACGAGCAGTACTTC. This translates into CASSQPGQGAHEQYF.

Only a few counts were recorded for this clone. The chain links TRBV7-9 to TRBJ2-7; D might be TRBD1 (6 bases). V lost 1 base, J lost 2 bases, and 6 bases lay in between. Germline V gives CDR1 SEHNR, CDR2 FQNEAQ (reference sequence). The CDR3 runs to 13 residues. The CDR3 DNA reads as TGTGCCAGCAGCTTAGGGACAGCCTACGAGCAGTACTTC. Its protein is CASSLGTAYEQYF. Filled out from reference TRBV7-9 and TRBJ2-7, the complete variable domain reads DTGVSQNPRHKITKRGQNVTFRCDPISEHNRLYWYRQTLGQGPEFLTYFQNEAQLEKSRLLSDRFSAERPKGSFSTLEIQRTEQGDSAMYLCASSLGTAYEQYFGPGTRLTVT.

The V call is TRBV3-1 (or the pseudogene TRBV3-2), the J call TRBJ1-4, with a tentative D call TRBD1 (5 bases). The CDR3 contains 15 residues. The V end was cut by 1 base, the J end by 8 bases, with 14 bases between. CDR1 LGHDT and CDR2 YNNKEL come from the germline V gene (reference sequence). CDR3 sequence: CASSQGGVATEKLFF. Here the CDR3 DNA reads TGTGCCAGCAGCCAAGGGGGCGTGGCAACCGAAAAACTGTTTTTT.

The V gene is TRBV5-1, the J gene TRBJ2-2, with 9 bases fitting TRBD1. The V and J ends lost 3 bases and 4 bases, in that order; junction bases with no gene match: 4. Germline CDR1 is SGHRS and CDR2 is YFSETQ. CDR3 length equals 15 residues. The CDR3 DNA sequence: TGCGCCAGCAGCTCCGGGACAGGGACCACCGGGGAGCTGTTTTTT. Translation: CASSSGTGTTGELFF. Looking up the rest from reference TRBV5-1 and TRBJ2-2 gives the full variable domain: KAGVTQTPRYLIKTRGQQVTLSCSPISGHRSVSWYQQTPGQGLQFLFEYFSETQRNKGNFPGRFSGRQFSNSRSEMNVSTLELGDSALYLCASSSGTGTTGELFFGEGSRLTVL.

Only one count was recorded for this clone. This chain uses TRBV28 with TRBJ2-2, with a possible D match to TRBD1 (5 bases). The germline V gene encodes CDR1 MDHEN and CDR2 SYDVKM. Trimming stripped 6 bases from V and 2 bases from J, with 16 bases between. This CDR3 is 16 amino acids long. This chain's CDR3 is CASRTREGANTGELFF. The CDR3 DNA follows: TGTGCCAGCAGAACCAGGGAAGGGGCAAACACCGGGGAGCTGTTTTTT.

The rearrangement uses TRBV6-5 and TRBJ2-7, with 11 bases matching TRBD1. The junction had 3 bases not matched to a gene; V was cut back by 2 bases and J by 3 bases. The CDR3 consists of 15 residues. Germline V gene lookup returns CDR1 MNHEY and CDR2 SVGAGI. CDR3 residues: CASSYLGTGGYEQYF. The CDR3 DNA is TGTGCCAGCAGTTACCTCGGGACAGGGGGCTACGAGCAGTACTTC.

V gene TRBV5-1 combines with J gene TRBJ2-7; 13 nucleotides agree with TRBD2. V shed 5 bases and J 2 bases; nucleotides not matched to a gene: 4. The germline V gene has CDR1 SGHRS and CDR2 YFSETQ. The length of the CDR3 is 15 residues. This chain's CDR3 is CASRAGTSGTYEQYF. The DNA for the CDR3 is TGCGCCAGCAGAGCCGGGACTAGCGGGACCTACGAGCAGTACTTC.

This chain links TRBV3-1 (or the pseudogene TRBV3-2) with TRBJ1-5; 8 bases agree with TRBD1. Germline CDR1 reads LGHDT; CDR2 reads YNNKEL (reference sequence). The CDR3 totals 12 residues. Trimming took 7 bases from V and 5 from J; bases not matched to a gene: 1. The CDR3 DNA follows: TGTGCCAGCAAACAGGGGGATCAGCCCCAGCATTTT. This translates into CASKQGDQPQHF.

The chain joins TRBV28 to TRBJ1-1; D gene uncertain. The V end lost 5 bases, the J end lost 0 bases, and 10 bases lay between the germline ends. Germline V gene lookup returns CDR1 MDHEN and CDR2 SYDVKM. This CDR3 has 14 amino acids. CDR3 sequence: CASSEGKVNTEAFF. Here the CDR3 DNA reads TGTGCCAGCAGTGAGGGTAAAGTGAACACTGAAGCTTTCTTT.

CDR3 region: CASSGRPPEAFF. CDR3 bases: TGTGCCAGCAGCGGCAGGCCTCCTGAAGCTTTCTTT. The chain joins TRBV6-6 to TRBJ1-1; D is undetermined. The CDR3 extends over 12 amino acids. V lost 6 bases and J 6 bases, leaving 11 bases between the germline ends. Germline loops: CDR1 MNHNY, CDR2 SVGAGI (reference sequence).

The CDR3 spells CASRSGTGGRIHTGELFF. The CDR3 DNA reads as TGTGCCAGCAGATCCGGGACAGGGGGCCGTATACACACCGGGGAGCTGTTTTTT. The chain uses TRBV7-2 and TRBJ2-2; 12 nucleotides align to TRBD1. CDR1 and CDR2 (germline): SGHTA, FQGNSA. With V trimmed by 6 bases and J by 3 bases, 11 bases remained unmatched. The CDR3 totals 18 residues.

This rearrangement joins TRBV5-4 to TRBJ2-7, with a tentative D call TRBD2 (6 bases). The CDR3 consists of 13 residues. Between the trimmed V and J ends, which lost 0 bases and 9 bases, there was a span of 13 bases. Germline CDR1 and CDR2: SGHNT and YYREEE (reference sequence). CDR3 sequence (DNA): TGTGCCAGCAGCTTGGACCCGTTGCGGGGGCAGTACTTC. Amino acids: CASSLDPLRGQYF.

This clone was counted once. The V and J genes are TRBV7-2 and TRBJ1-5; D call uncertain. The CDR3 length is 15 residues. Per the germline V gene, CDR1 is SGHTA and CDR2 is FQGNSA. V shed 5 bases and J shed 5 bases, with 16 bases lying between them. The DNA for the CDR3 is TGTGCCAGCAGCGAGCAAGTGGGCCCCCATCAGCCCCAGCATTTT. Residues: CASSEQVGPHQPQHF.

The chain carries TRBV3-1 (or the pseudogene TRBV3-2) and TRBJ2-1, with 9 nucleotides matching TRBD2. V lost 4 bases, J lost 6 bases, and 10 bases stayed unmatched. The germline V gene has CDR1 LGHDT and CDR2 YNNKEL (reference sequence). CDR3 length: 16 amino acids. The CDR3 reads CASSPPLAGGPNEQFF. DNA for the CDR3: TGTGCCAGCAGCCCCCCCTTGGCGGGGGGGCCCAATGAGCAGTTCTTC.

J is TRBJ1-2 and V is TRBV4-3; possible D gene TRBD1, 5 bases. With 4 bases removed from V and 5 bases from J, the gap between germline ends came to 11 bases. The CDR3 runs to 13 residues. The germline V gene encodes CDR1 LGHNA and CDR2 YSLEER. In nucleotides, the CDR3 is TGCGCCAGCAGCCCCTCAGGGCGTTATGGCTACACCTTC. Translated: CASSPSGRYGYTF.

There are a few counts of this clone. The chain has TRBV30 and TRBJ1-3, with D hard to call. V lost 0 bases and J lost 1, with 7 bases in between. This CDR3 region has 14 residues. Germline V lookup: CDR1 GTSNPN, CDR2 SVGIG (reference sequence). This CDR3 is CAWSVRGSGNTIYF. The CDR3 region has the DNA TGTGCCTGGAGTGTACGGGGATCTGGAAACACCATATATTTT. Full variable domain (missing parts from reference TRBV30 and TRBJ1-3): SQTIHQWPATLVQPVGSPLSLECTVEGTSNPNLYWYRQAAGRGLQLLFYSVGIGQISSEVPQNLSASRPQDRQFILSSKKLLLSDSGFYLCAWSVRGSGNTIYFGEGSWLTVV.

This clone was seen at least ten times. The chain is built from TRBV4-1 and TRBJ1-2; TRBD1 aligns across 7 bases. The CDR3 contains 15 residues. Germline V gives CDR1 MGHRA, CDR2 YSYEKL. J was trimmed by 4 bases and V by 3 bases; bases with no gene match: 8. In DNA, the CDR3 is TGCGCCAGCAGCCACCCCTGGGACAGCCCCTATGGCTACACCTTC. Its translation is CASSHPWDSPYGYTF.

This clone has more than one count but fewer than ten. The V call is TRBV7-8, the J call TRBJ2-7; weak D call: TRBD1 (7 bases). Germline loops: CDR1 SGHVS, CDR2 FQNEAQ. The CDR3 length is 15 residues. V shed 3 bases and J shed 3 bases, with 15 bases lying between them. CDR3 nucleotide sequence: TGTGCCAGCAGCTTCTCGGAGGGGGCCATCTACGAGCAGTACTTC. Translation gives CASSFSEGAIYEQYF.

The rearrangement uses TRBV4-3 and TRBJ2-2; D is uncertain. The CDR3 has 15 amino acids. Trimming shortened V by 0 bases and J by 4 bases, and 9 bases separated the two germline ends. Per the germline V gene, CDR1 is LGHNA and CDR2 is YSLEER. The CDR3 DNA is TGCGCCAGCAGCCAAGATGGGCCAGCCACCGGGGAGCTGTTTTTT. Amino acids: CASSQDGPATGELFF.

The V call is TRBV7-2, the J call TRBJ1-3; possibly TRBD1 for D (6 bases). The CDR3 extends over 16 amino acids. Deletions cut 5 bases from V and 7 bases from J, with 21 bases between. Germline values: CDR1 SGHTA, CDR2 FQGNSA. CDR3: CASSLDNTGNRNTIYF. CDR3 DNA sequence: TGTGCCAGCAGCCTGGATAATACAGGGAATCGGAACACCATATATTTT.

V gene TRBV27 combines with J gene TRBJ2-3; TRBD1 matches 7 bases. Germline trimming cut 7 bases from V and 4 bases from J; bases unmatched to any gene: 8. CDR3 size: 14 residues. Germline V lookup: CDR1 MNHEY, CDR2 SMNVEV (reference sequence). Here the CDR3 DNA reads TGTGCCAGCAACTCCTACCAGGGGGCAGATACGCAGTATTTT. It specifies CASNSYQGADTQYF.